The present TCR beta chain was sequenced within a study of T cell responses to AZD1222 COVID-19 vaccine. Overall study findings and caveats: Donors were largely white British and mainly female; clonal diversity was possibly underestimated. Repertoire samples came only from after the peak T cell response. Two AZD1222 administrations were followed by greater Spike-specific TCR breadth and depth. Spike as a whole was targeted by vaccine-associated CD4 TCRs, dominant at 160-218 and 743-854.

To note about this clone: Its antigen is not identified.

Only in-frame clones appear in the TCRdb table, and some are missing; sequencing was by immunoSEQ multiplex PCR. The sample has 150,000 to 200,000 clones; approximately 94% are singletons. V lost 6 bases and J 2 bases, leaving 11 bases between the germline ends. Germline V lookup: CDR1 LNHDA, CDR2 SQIVND (reference sequence). This CDR3 is 14 amino acids long. This sequence was found in an adult in good health. The V gene is TRBV19, the J gene TRBJ1-3; perhaps TRBD1 as D (6 bases). Sequenced material: peripheral blood, taken on day 0 of AZD1222 vaccination. The CDR3, as DNA: TGTGCCAGTAGAACCACAGGGACTGGAAACACCATATATTTT. Amino acids: CASRTTGTGNTIYF.